Listed here is a single T cell receptor beta chain. This clone was seen a few times. Its specific antigen is unknown. No base-level quality is on record; no much larger clone is a single base apart. Preparation of the library involved the immunoSEQ multiplex PCR assay. For the multiplex PCR, a mixture combining 60 forward primers for TCR Vbeta segments and 13 reverse primers for TCR Jbeta segments was used. Amplification of the CDR3 region of rearranged TCR beta genes was performed with a multiplex PCR assay on genomic DNA. On the Illumina HiSeq System, the amplified TCR beta libraries were sequenced as 87-base-pair reads. For the original study's pipeline: A later analysis tallied roughly 76 million unique TCR beta chains across the 640 or so repertoires, and roughly 11 million of those chains were shared by two or more donors. Raw reads were error-corrected and collapsed into unique sequences with a nearest-neighbor algorithm that merged closely related sequences to remove PCR and sequencing errors. To assign V, D and J gene segments, CDR3 sequences were aligned to IMGT reference sequences. Each retained sequence needed at least a six-nucleotide match to both a V gene segment and a J gene segment. A rearrangement counted as productive if the CDR3 had no stop codons and remained in frame with V and J, and every other rearrangement counted as non-productive. Following IMGT convention, CDR3 was defined as the stretch from the second conserved V-encoded cysteine to the conserved J-encoded phenylalanine. The earlier analysis of some 600 of the donors excluded sequences that lacked an unambiguous match to a single V gene segment. An earlier analysis of fewer than 650 of the donors classified V segments as functional when productive rearrangements were above 56.7% and as segregating when the standard deviation between donors was above 5%. A statistical classification framework was built to diagnose cytomegalovirus status from the catalog of TCR beta chain sequences. V and J gene assignment, in a later analysis, came from comparing TCR nucleotide sequences with IMGT/GENE-DB human TR gene sequences. A later analysis assigned CDR3 sequences and most-parsimonious VDJ recombination scenarios with the TCRdist pipeline. A later analysis defined each TCR beta chain by its CDR3 amino acid sequence plus V-gene family, and excluded reads lacking a unique V-gene family. A later analysis removed 500 to 600 highly shared, low-generation-probability nucleotide sequences to deal with suspected cross-contamination and a sequencing artifact. In a later analysis, a clonal expansion index for each public chain was calculated from normalized within-repertoire ranks of inferred template counts. In a later analysis, generation probabilities were computed using a VDJ recombination model fitted to out-of-frame rearrangements, and the results were checked against IGoR. In a later analysis, hypergeometric tests were used to score TCR-TCR, TCR-HLA and TCR-CMV co-occurrence, with a repertoire-size bias correction applied to TCR pairs. False discovery rates were estimated in a later analysis by permuting HLA or CMV assignments 20 times. A later analysis grouped co-occurring TCRs with DBSCAN, adding TCRdist sequence similarity when clustering within HLA-allele-positive subsets. Repertoires with fewer than 30,000 or more than 120,000 public chains, plus five repertoires with anomalous nucleotide sharing, were excluded from co-occurrence clustering. TCRdb retrieved this table from immuneACCESS and kept in-frame rearrangements only. Not all clones are present; in checked studies, unresolved V genes account for under half, and no reason is known for the remainder. V and J calls and clone size are those listed in that table; D and trimming were worked out from the DNA. The sample table records tens of thousands of clones; around four fifths of these occur just once. The top ten clones comprise about 7.3% of the sample.

Via the germline V gene, CDR1 is ENHRY and CDR2 SYGVKD. The CDR3 goes from the cysteine to the phenylalanine over 15 residues. The retained sequence is limited to the CDR3, 45 bases, with the frame set at the first base. The V and J ends are trimmed by 3 bases and 4 bases, leaving 16 bases between them. These data originate in a study of cytomegalovirus exposure and HLA in healthy donors (dated by TCRdb to between 2016 and 2019). A note on the overall study: In an earlier analysis of 587 of the donors, 250 to 300 Gb of sequence data and 95 million to 130 million unique TCR beta sequences from roughly 200 million T cells were reported. Roughly 300 gigabases of sequencing data and 70 million to 100 million unique TCR sequences were included in an early release covering around 600 HLA-typed donors. Of the 300 to 450 genotyped donors, approximately 83% fell in the genetic ancestry cluster associated with self-reported Caucasian donors. The study aimed to test whether signatures of past pathogen exposure could be identified by cataloging public T cell receptors. The study profiled the T cell repertoires of 550 to 700 subjects by immunosequencing and related them to cytomegalovirus serostatus. In addition to the first cohort of roughly 670 subjects, a separate validation cohort of approximately 130 different subjects was used. The study combined high-throughput TCR immunosequencing, statistical association of individual TCRs with disease status, and machine learning to predict cytomegalovirus infection status. A later analysis re-examined previously published TCR beta repertoires from several hundred donors and added high-resolution HLA genotyping to investigate patterns of TCR occurrence. In the later analysis, no new phenotypic data were used to find candidate immune exposures; instead, reliance was placed on TCR beta sequences and their occurrence across donors. In an earlier analysis of about 590 of the donors, high-throughput TCR beta sequencing was used to judge whether each TCR beta V gene segment behaved as functional or pseudogenic. Donor age, sex, ethnicity and CMV serostatus were collected together with the repertoire data. A later genetic analysis took genome-wide SNP genotypes for 398 of the 666 donors and used that subset as a discovery cohort. All discovery cohort repertoires had been generated using a single sequencing platform. Class I and class II HLA loci were covered by the typing at four-digit resolution. Typing coverage varied by locus: roughly 629-640 donors for A, B, C, DRB1 and DQB1; some 520 for DQA1; about 590 for DPA1; under 490 for DPB1. Roughly five DR-DQ haplotypes were treated as single units for association and clustering because of strong linkage in the cohort. Among 398 genotyped donors of the cohort, an average of about 240,000 unique TCR beta nucleotide sequences were sequenced per donor, roughly 20% of them non-productive.

In total, 666 healthy bone marrow donors made up the cohort. At the time of sampling, every cohort member was nominally healthy, though immune exposures that went unrecorded were likely present. The donor was CMV seronegative and belonged to the group of around 400 seronegative cohort members. A peripheral blood sample was collected from each donor, and TCR beta sequencing was performed on peripheral blood mononuclear cells. Genomic DNA extraction from the blood cell samples was performed with the Qiagen DNeasy Blood Extraction Kit. What the study reported, not specific to this receptor: Specific HLA alleles were associated with over 15,000 TCR beta sequences at a false discovery rate of 0.05 in a later analysis. Strong co-occurrence of HLA alleles, especially DR and DQ, made assigning TCR associations to individual alleles difficult. The cohort was sequenced for TCR beta chains only, and without alpha or paired-chain data the features that could be detected were limited. Some IMGT-functional V segments, including TRBV6-2 and TRBV6-3, could not be distinguished by the 87-base-pair reads and were therefore excluded. According to a later genetic analysis, donors in an Asian-associated ancestry cluster had fewer N-insertions in productive TCRs than the roughly 700-donor mean. According to a later analysis, TCR association rates differed among HLA loci, with DRB1 alleles showing the most associated TCRs and HLA-C alleles showing the fewest. The sequencing pipeline was judged likely to have produced a cluster of highly shared sequence variants as a technical artifact. Linkage disequilibrium might explain the correlated functional status among segregating V segments, but an unknown experimental factor could not be excluded. A further reported finding was that TCR beta sequences accurately predicted the HLA-A and HLA-B alleles for most subjects in the first cohort. In a later analysis, most CMV-associated TCR beta chains were found to appear HLA-restricted, with HLA associations seemingly driven largely by CMV exposure. The classifier was reported to diagnose cytomegalovirus status with high specificity and sensitivity in both the original and validation cohorts. It was suggested by the authors that the approach could potentially be generalized to other disease states and immunological phenotypes. In the study, some 160 TCR beta chains were listed as associated with cytomegalovirus. Three of the identified cytomegalovirus-associated TCR beta chains were confirmed in vitro to be specific for cytomegalovirus antigens. Approximately 16 rarely observed V segments, including chromosome 9 orphons, were excluded from the earlier analysis of approximately 500 of the donors because counts were too low. Most TCR sequences were observed very rarely across donors, whereas some public TCRs were present in many individuals. Immune exposure information for the cohort was limited to CMV serostatus. Sequencing depth was assumed to be roughly uniform across donors in the presence/absence analyses, though that assumption may not hold. Compared with equally common non-associated chains, HLA-associated TCR beta chains in a later analysis were more clonally expanded and had lower generation probabilities. In an earlier analysis of about 540 of the donors, most TCR beta V segments were observed in productive rearrangements about 87% or about 30% of the time, broadly matching IMGT annotations. In a later analysis, several top co-occurrence clusters were reported to appear linked to parvovirus B19, influenza, CMV and Epstein-Barr virus. In a later genetic analysis, a missense DCLRE1C variant was associated with V-gene and J-gene trimming of TCR beta chains, and the association was replicated in an independent cohort. Because HLA typing was unavailable for some donors at each locus, only the typed subset was used in association tests.

The origin of this receptor is a man under 40 in good health and CMV-seronegative. Sequenced input: PBMCs. The chain employs TRBV10-3 and TRBJ2-7, and possibly TRBD2, on 5 matching bases. The CDR3 reads as follows: CAISDQVHGGYEQYF. The bases are TGTGCCATCAGTGACCAAGTGCATGGCGGGTACGAGCAGTACTTC.